A single sample is the source of the 26 T cell receptor beta chains below, sequenced in a study of control samples from healthy donors and cancer patients. The method was immunoSEQ multiplex PCR; TCRdb's version includes in-frame clones alone and lacks a portion of them. Among 100,000 to 150,000 clones listed, about 92% were seen once. Sample: PBMCs. These receptors were obtained from a man older than 75 with head and neck cancer.

The chain joins TRBV14 to TRBJ2-7; D gene uncertain. This CDR3 comprises 11 residues. Trimming took 0 bases from V and 12 from J, leaving 9 bases between them. Germline V gene lookup returns CDR1 SGHDN and CDR2 FVKESK. The CDR3 here is CASSQDYVGYF. CDR3 DNA sequence: TGTGCCAGCAGCCAAGATTATGTCGGGTACTTC.

The gene calls are TRBV4-3 and TRBJ2-2, with 13 bases identical to TRBD2. Germline CDR1 LGHNA, CDR2 YSLEER. Trimming took 5 bases from V and 7 from J; bases not matched to a gene: 13. This CDR3 contains 18 residues. The CDR3 coding sequence is TGCGCCAGCAGCAACGGACTAGCGGGAGCCCCGGGTGTCGGGGAGCTGTTTTTT. Its translation is CASSNGLAGAPGVGELFF.

The V and J genes are TRBV27 and TRBJ2-7, with 13 bases fitting TRBD2. J gave up 6 bases and V 3 bases, and 11 bases lay outside the gene matches. This CDR3 is built from 17 residues. CDR1 is MNHEY and CDR2 is SMNVEV in the germline V gene (reference sequence). CDR3 nucleotides: TGTGCCAGCAGTTTTATCTCCGGACTAGCGGGAGTGGGCGAGCAGTACTTC. Translating it yields CASSFISGLAGVGEQYF.

This clone occurred many times. J is TRBJ1-1 and V is TRBV12-5, with D maybe TRBD1 (5 bases). This CDR3 spans 11 amino acids. V was pared by 7 bases and J by 5 bases, with 8 bases between. CDR1 and CDR2 (germline): LGHNT, FRNRAP. The CDR3 coding sequence is TGTGCTAGTGCCGGGGGAACTGAAGCTTTCTTT. Translating gives CASAGGTEAFF.

This clone has a handful of counts. The rearrangement links TRBV6-4 to TRBJ1-2; D uncertain. V gave up 7 bases and J gave up 5 bases, with 8 bases separating them. CDR1 and CDR2 (germline): MRHNA, SNTAGT. The CDR3 contains 11 residues. The CDR3: CASKNGYGYTF. As DNA, the CDR3 is TGTGCCAGCAAGAACGGTTATGGCTACACCTTC.

This chain links TRBV2 with TRBJ1-5; no clear D. Trimming stripped 4 bases from V and 6 bases from J, with 7 bases between. This CDR3 contains 12 residues. The germline CDR1 and CDR2 sequences are SNHLY and FYNNEI. The CDR3 DNA follows: TGTGCCAGCAGTGTCTTGAGTCAGCCCCAGCATTTT. This translates into CASSVLSQPQHF.

The chain is built from TRBV30 and TRBJ1-2, with D hard to call. The CDR3 spans 12 residues. Germline V lookup: CDR1 GTSNPN, CDR2 SVGIG (reference sequence). V lost 1 base to trimming and J lost 2 bases, with 5 bases between them. This CDR3 reads CAWSDRNYGYTF. In DNA form, the CDR3 reads TGTGCCTGGAGTGATAGGAACTATGGCTACACCTTC.

V gene TRBV14 combines with J gene TRBJ2-1; 10 positions match TRBD2. With V trimmed by 4 bases and J by 0 bases, 6 bases remained unmatched. The germline V gene has CDR1 SGHDN and CDR2 FVKESK. The CDR3 runs to 17 residues. Written as DNA, the CDR3 is TGTGCCAGCAGCCTCCGACTAGCGGGTTTCTCCTACAATGAGCAGTTCTTC. The encoded protein is CASSLRLAGFSYNEQFF. Using reference TRBV14 and TRBJ2-1 for the parts outside the CDR3, the full variable domain is EAGVTQFPSHSVIEKGQTVTLRCDPISGHDNLYWYRRVMGKEIKFLLHFVKESKQDESGMPNNRFLAERTGGTYSTLKVQPAELEDSGVYFCASSLRLAGFSYNEQFFGPGTRLTVL.

This chain joins TRBV27 and TRBJ2-5; a weak D match, TRBD2 (5 bases). This CDR3 is 13 amino acids long. V was clipped by 5 bases and J by 4 bases, with 11 bases between them. Germline values: CDR1 MNHEY, CDR2 SMNVEV (reference sequence). This CDR3 is CASSMGSRETQYF. Written as DNA, the CDR3 is TGTGCCAGCAGTATGGGGAGCAGAGAGACCCAGTACTTC.

The chain uses TRBV7-6 and TRBJ2-2; unclear D gene. Germline-derived CDR1 and CDR2 are SGHVS and FNYEAQ. The CDR3 spans 12 residues. V lost 5 bases and J 3 bases, leaving 4 bases between the germline ends. Here the CDR3 reads CASSRYTGELFF. The DNA of the CDR3 is TGTGCCAGCAGCAGGTACACCGGGGAGCTGTTTTTT.

CDR3 in amino acids: CASSLAGVDQPQHF. For the CDR3, the DNA is TGTGCCAGCAGCTTGGCAGGGGTGGATCAGCCCCAGCATTTT. V is TRBV5-6 and J is TRBJ1-5; a possible D gene is TRBD1 (6 bases). Trimming took off 0 bases at V and 5 bases at J, with 9 bases between the two ends. The length of the CDR3 is 14 residues. Germline CDR1 SGHDT, CDR2 YYEEEE.

This chain joins TRBV27 and TRBJ2-7; D remains unclear. V lost 0 bases and J lost 2, with 11 bases in between. The CDR3 extends over 15 amino acids. Germline CDR1 MNHEY, CDR2 SMNVEV (reference sequence). The CDR3 sequence: CASSLSSGSPYEQYF. The CDR3 bases are TGTGCCAGCAGTTTATCTTCAGGTTCTCCCTACGAGCAGTACTTC.

The J gene is TRBJ2-4, the V gene TRBV3-1 (or the pseudogene TRBV3-2); the match to TRBD2 covers 11 bases. Per the germline V gene, CDR1 is LGHDT and CDR2 is YNNKEL (reference sequence). The V segment lost 5 bases and the J segment 4 bases; nucleotides outside the gene matches: 4. The CDR3 totals 15 residues. CDR3 region: CASSIGTSGKNIQYF. CDR3 DNA sequence: TGTGCCAGCAGCATCGGGACTAGCGGAAAAAACATTCAGTACTTC.

This clone appeared a single time. The chain has TRBV19 and TRBJ1-5; no reliable D call. Germline V gene lookup returns CDR1 LNHDA and CDR2 SQIVND (reference sequence). Trimming pared 5 bases from V and 3 bases from J, leaving 5 bases between. The CDR3 has 12 amino acids. The CDR3 nucleotides read TGTGCCAGTAGTGCCCTCAATCAGCCCCAGCATTTT. Protein: CASSALNQPQHF.

The genes are TRBV6-5 and TRBJ2-7, with D possibly called TRBD1 or TRBD2 (5 bases each). With 6 bases removed from V and 2 bases from J, the gap between germline ends came to 5 bases. Per the germline V gene, CDR1 is MNHEY and CDR2 is SVGAGI. The CDR3 has 11 amino acids. The CDR3 loop is CASRGPYEQYF. In DNA form, the CDR3 reads TGTGCCAGCAGGGGACCCTACGAGCAGTACTTC.

The J gene is TRBJ2-1, the V gene TRBV10-3; D is unresolved. CDR3 length: 12 amino acids. V lost 11 bases and J 2 bases, leaving 10 bases between the germline ends. The V gene's germline CDR1 is ENHRY and CDR2 SYGVKD. This CDR3 reads CASSATYNEQFF. CDR3 in DNA: TGTGCCTCCAGCGCGACCTACAATGAGCAGTTCTTC.

The rearrangement links TRBV5-4 to TRBJ1-2; D is perhaps TRBD1 (5 bases). V was shortened by 4 bases and J by 5 bases, with 21 bases between the two germline ends. CDR3 length equals 16 residues. Germline V gives CDR1 SGHNT, CDR2 YYREEE (reference sequence). The CDR3 loop reads CASSPAGGSAAYGYTF. In nucleotides, the CDR3 is TGTGCCAGCAGCCCCGCCGGGGGTTCTGCCGCTTATGGCTACACCTTC.

The V and J genes are TRBV10-3 and TRBJ2-4; tentatively, D is TRBD1 (7 bases). V was cut by 0 bases and J by 3 bases, with 15 bases left in between. CDR1 and CDR2 from the germline V gene are ENHRY and SYGVKD. The CDR3 runs to 17 residues. CDR3 loop: CAISESEGAAGKNIQYF. In DNA form, the CDR3 reads TGTGCCATCAGTGAGTCGGAGGGGGCGGCTGGCAAAAACATTCAGTACTTC.

This clone was recorded only once. The CDR3: CASSEYAGNSYNEQFF. CDR3 DNA: TGCGCCAGCAGTGAGTATGCGGGGAACTCCTACAATGAGCAGTTCTTC. J is TRBJ2-1 and V is TRBV10-1; D possibly corresponds to TRBD2 (6 bases). The CDR3 has 16 amino acids. From germline, CDR1 is WNHNN and CDR2 SYGVQD (reference sequence). Trimming left V 1 base short and J 0 bases short, with 10 bases between.

This sequence joins TRBV13 and TRBJ1-1; D remains ambiguous. The CDR3 is 12 residues long. The germline V gene encodes CDR1 PRHDT and CDR2 FYEKMQ (reference sequence). The V end lost 4 bases, the J end lost 8 bases, and 11 bases lay between the germline ends. CDR3 sequence reads: CASSSKEAEAFF. Here the CDR3 DNA reads TGTGCCAGCAGCTCGAAGGAGGCCGAAGCTTTCTTT.

The rearrangement links TRBV18 to TRBJ1-1; TRBD1 matches at 8 bases. This CDR3 has 14 residues. With V trimmed by 3 bases and J by 8 bases, 8 bases remained unmatched. Germline loops: CDR1 KGHSH, CDR2 LQKENI. The CDR3 region has the DNA TGTGCCAGCTCACCCAGGGACAGGCGACCCGAAGCTTTCTTT. Amino acids: CASSPRDRRPEAFF.

The J gene is TRBJ2-2, the V gene TRBV11-1; 7 positions match TRBD1. Trimming cost V 4 bases and J 6 bases; bases outside gene matches: 5. Germline CDR1 SGHAT, CDR2 FQDESV (reference sequence). The CDR3 loop spans 14 amino acids. The CDR3 DNA is TGTGCCAGCAGCTCGAACAGGGGATCCGGGGAGCTGTTTTTT. Translating gives CASSSNRGSGELFF.

The chain joins TRBV11-2 to TRBJ2-2, with a possible D match to TRBD1 (6 bases). V was clipped by 5 bases and J by 4 bases, with 14 bases between them. The V gene's germline CDR1 is SGHAT and CDR2 FQNNGV. The CDR3 sequence is 15 residues long. CDR3 nucleotide sequence: TGTGCCAGCAGCCTACTGACAGGCGTCACCGGGGAGCTGTTTTTT. It codes for CASSLLTGVTGELFF.

The chain combines TRBV13 with TRBJ2-1; D might be TRBD2 (6 bases). Germline CDR1 reads PRHDT; CDR2 reads FYEKMQ (reference sequence). Between the trimmed V and J ends, which lost 5 bases and 10 bases, there was a span of 12 bases. The CDR3 length is 12 residues. CDR3 loop: CASSVLAGEQFF. As DNA, the CDR3 is TGTGCCAGCAGCGTACTAGCAGGGGAGCAGTTCTTC.

This clone was found a few times. The chain employs TRBV27 and TRBJ2-7; D gene unclear. This CDR3 comprises 14 residues. The V gene's germline CDR1 is MNHEY and CDR2 SMNVEV (reference sequence). The ends were cut back, 8 bases at V and 0 bases at J, with 14 bases in the middle. The chain's CDR3 is CASSPNVLSYEQYF. In DNA form, the CDR3 reads TGTGCCAGCTCTCCGAACGTCCTCTCCTACGAGCAGTACTTC.

V gene TRBV13 combines with J gene TRBJ1-2; D not resolved. The V gene lost 4 bases and the J gene lost 8 bases, with 14 bases spanning the gap. This CDR3 is 13 amino acids long. Germline CDR1 is PRHDT and CDR2 is FYEKMQ (reference sequence). The DNA for the CDR3 is TGTGCCAGCAGCTCCGGGGTTCCCGGAGGCTACACCTTC. It is translated as CASSSGVPGGYTF.